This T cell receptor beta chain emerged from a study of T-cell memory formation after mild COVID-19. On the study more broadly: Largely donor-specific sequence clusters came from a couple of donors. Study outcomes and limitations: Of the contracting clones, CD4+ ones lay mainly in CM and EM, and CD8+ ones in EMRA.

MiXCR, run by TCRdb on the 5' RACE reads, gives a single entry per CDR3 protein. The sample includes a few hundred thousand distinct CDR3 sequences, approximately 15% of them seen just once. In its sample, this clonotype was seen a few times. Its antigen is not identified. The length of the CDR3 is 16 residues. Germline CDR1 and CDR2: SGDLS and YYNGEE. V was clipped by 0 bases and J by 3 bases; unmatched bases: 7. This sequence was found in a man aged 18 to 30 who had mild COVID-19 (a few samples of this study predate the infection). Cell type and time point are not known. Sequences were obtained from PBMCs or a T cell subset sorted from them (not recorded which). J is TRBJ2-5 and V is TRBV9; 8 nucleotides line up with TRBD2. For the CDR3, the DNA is TGTGCCAGCAGCGTAGAGGGACTAGAGGGGAAAGAGACCCAGTACTTC. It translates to CASSVEGLEGKETQYF.